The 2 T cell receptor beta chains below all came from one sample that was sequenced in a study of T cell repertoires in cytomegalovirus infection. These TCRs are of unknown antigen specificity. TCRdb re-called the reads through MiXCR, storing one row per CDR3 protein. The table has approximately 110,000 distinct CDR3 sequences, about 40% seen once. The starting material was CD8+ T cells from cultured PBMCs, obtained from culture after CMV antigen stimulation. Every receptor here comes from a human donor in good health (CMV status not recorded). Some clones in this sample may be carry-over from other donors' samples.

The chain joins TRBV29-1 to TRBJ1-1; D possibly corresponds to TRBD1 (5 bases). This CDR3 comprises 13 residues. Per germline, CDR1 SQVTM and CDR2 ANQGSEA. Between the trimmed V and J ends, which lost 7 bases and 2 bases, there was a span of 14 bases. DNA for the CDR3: TGCAGCGCTGCGGGTGGGGGAAACACTGAAGCTTTCTTT. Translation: CSAAGGGNTEAFF.

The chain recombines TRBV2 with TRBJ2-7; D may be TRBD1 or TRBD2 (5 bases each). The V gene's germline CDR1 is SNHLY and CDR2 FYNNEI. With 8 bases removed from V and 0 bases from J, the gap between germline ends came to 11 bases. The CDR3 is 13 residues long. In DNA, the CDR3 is TGTGCCAGCTCGGGACGGAGCTCCTACGAGCAGTACTTC. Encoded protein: CASSGRSSYEQYF.